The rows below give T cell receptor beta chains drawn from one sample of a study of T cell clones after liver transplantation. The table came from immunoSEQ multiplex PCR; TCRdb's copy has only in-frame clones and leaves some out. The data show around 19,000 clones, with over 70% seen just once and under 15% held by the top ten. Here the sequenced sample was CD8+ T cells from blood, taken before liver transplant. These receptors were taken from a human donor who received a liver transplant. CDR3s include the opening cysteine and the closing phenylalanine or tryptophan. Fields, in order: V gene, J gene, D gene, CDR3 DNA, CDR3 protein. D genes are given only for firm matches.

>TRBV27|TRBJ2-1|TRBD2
TGTGCCAGCAATAGAGGCGGGGGGGGCATCTACAATGAGCAGTTCTTC
CASNRGGGGIYNEQFF
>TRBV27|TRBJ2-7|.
TGTGCCAGCAGTTTAGCGGGACGGGGCTACGAGCAGTACTTC
CASSLAGRGYEQYF
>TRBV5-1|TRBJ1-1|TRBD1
TGCGCCAGCGGACAGGGCACTGAAGCTTTCTTT
CASGQGTEAFF
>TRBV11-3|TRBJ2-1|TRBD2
TGTGCCAGCAGCTTAACTAGCGGGAACCTCTTTGGCCATGAGCAGTTCTTC
CASSLTSGNLFGHEQFF
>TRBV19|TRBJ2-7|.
TGTGCCAGTAGTATACTAGGGTCCGGGTTCTACGAGCAGTACTTC
CASSILGSGFYEQYF
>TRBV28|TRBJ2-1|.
TGTGCCAGCAGTAAAGTCGAGGAGGGCGATGAGCAGTTCTTC
CASSKVEEGDEQFF
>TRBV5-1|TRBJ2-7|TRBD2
TGCGCCAGCAGCTTTAGCGGGAGTATGCAGTACTTC
CASSFSGSMQYF
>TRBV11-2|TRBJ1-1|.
TGTGCCAGCAGCCCCGGGGTAATCACTGAAGCTTTCTTT
CASSPGVITEAFF
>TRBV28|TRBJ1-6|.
TGTGCCAGCAGTTTATTAGGTGGTTCACCCCTCCACTTT
CASSLLGGSPLHF
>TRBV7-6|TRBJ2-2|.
TGTGCCAGCAGCTCGACGGGTAGTTTTTCCGGGGAGCTGTTTTTT
CASSSTGSFSGELFF
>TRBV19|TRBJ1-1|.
TGTGCCAGTAGTATAGGAGTTGCAGAGAACACTGAAGCTTTCTTT
CASSIGVAENTEAFF
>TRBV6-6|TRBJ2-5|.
TGTGCCAGCAGTTACCCAGCATTGGAGACCCAGTACTTC
CASSYPALETQYF
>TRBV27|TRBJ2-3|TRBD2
TGTGCCAGCAGGCTAGCGGGAGGAGGCACAGATACGCAGTATTTT
CASRLAGGGTDTQYF